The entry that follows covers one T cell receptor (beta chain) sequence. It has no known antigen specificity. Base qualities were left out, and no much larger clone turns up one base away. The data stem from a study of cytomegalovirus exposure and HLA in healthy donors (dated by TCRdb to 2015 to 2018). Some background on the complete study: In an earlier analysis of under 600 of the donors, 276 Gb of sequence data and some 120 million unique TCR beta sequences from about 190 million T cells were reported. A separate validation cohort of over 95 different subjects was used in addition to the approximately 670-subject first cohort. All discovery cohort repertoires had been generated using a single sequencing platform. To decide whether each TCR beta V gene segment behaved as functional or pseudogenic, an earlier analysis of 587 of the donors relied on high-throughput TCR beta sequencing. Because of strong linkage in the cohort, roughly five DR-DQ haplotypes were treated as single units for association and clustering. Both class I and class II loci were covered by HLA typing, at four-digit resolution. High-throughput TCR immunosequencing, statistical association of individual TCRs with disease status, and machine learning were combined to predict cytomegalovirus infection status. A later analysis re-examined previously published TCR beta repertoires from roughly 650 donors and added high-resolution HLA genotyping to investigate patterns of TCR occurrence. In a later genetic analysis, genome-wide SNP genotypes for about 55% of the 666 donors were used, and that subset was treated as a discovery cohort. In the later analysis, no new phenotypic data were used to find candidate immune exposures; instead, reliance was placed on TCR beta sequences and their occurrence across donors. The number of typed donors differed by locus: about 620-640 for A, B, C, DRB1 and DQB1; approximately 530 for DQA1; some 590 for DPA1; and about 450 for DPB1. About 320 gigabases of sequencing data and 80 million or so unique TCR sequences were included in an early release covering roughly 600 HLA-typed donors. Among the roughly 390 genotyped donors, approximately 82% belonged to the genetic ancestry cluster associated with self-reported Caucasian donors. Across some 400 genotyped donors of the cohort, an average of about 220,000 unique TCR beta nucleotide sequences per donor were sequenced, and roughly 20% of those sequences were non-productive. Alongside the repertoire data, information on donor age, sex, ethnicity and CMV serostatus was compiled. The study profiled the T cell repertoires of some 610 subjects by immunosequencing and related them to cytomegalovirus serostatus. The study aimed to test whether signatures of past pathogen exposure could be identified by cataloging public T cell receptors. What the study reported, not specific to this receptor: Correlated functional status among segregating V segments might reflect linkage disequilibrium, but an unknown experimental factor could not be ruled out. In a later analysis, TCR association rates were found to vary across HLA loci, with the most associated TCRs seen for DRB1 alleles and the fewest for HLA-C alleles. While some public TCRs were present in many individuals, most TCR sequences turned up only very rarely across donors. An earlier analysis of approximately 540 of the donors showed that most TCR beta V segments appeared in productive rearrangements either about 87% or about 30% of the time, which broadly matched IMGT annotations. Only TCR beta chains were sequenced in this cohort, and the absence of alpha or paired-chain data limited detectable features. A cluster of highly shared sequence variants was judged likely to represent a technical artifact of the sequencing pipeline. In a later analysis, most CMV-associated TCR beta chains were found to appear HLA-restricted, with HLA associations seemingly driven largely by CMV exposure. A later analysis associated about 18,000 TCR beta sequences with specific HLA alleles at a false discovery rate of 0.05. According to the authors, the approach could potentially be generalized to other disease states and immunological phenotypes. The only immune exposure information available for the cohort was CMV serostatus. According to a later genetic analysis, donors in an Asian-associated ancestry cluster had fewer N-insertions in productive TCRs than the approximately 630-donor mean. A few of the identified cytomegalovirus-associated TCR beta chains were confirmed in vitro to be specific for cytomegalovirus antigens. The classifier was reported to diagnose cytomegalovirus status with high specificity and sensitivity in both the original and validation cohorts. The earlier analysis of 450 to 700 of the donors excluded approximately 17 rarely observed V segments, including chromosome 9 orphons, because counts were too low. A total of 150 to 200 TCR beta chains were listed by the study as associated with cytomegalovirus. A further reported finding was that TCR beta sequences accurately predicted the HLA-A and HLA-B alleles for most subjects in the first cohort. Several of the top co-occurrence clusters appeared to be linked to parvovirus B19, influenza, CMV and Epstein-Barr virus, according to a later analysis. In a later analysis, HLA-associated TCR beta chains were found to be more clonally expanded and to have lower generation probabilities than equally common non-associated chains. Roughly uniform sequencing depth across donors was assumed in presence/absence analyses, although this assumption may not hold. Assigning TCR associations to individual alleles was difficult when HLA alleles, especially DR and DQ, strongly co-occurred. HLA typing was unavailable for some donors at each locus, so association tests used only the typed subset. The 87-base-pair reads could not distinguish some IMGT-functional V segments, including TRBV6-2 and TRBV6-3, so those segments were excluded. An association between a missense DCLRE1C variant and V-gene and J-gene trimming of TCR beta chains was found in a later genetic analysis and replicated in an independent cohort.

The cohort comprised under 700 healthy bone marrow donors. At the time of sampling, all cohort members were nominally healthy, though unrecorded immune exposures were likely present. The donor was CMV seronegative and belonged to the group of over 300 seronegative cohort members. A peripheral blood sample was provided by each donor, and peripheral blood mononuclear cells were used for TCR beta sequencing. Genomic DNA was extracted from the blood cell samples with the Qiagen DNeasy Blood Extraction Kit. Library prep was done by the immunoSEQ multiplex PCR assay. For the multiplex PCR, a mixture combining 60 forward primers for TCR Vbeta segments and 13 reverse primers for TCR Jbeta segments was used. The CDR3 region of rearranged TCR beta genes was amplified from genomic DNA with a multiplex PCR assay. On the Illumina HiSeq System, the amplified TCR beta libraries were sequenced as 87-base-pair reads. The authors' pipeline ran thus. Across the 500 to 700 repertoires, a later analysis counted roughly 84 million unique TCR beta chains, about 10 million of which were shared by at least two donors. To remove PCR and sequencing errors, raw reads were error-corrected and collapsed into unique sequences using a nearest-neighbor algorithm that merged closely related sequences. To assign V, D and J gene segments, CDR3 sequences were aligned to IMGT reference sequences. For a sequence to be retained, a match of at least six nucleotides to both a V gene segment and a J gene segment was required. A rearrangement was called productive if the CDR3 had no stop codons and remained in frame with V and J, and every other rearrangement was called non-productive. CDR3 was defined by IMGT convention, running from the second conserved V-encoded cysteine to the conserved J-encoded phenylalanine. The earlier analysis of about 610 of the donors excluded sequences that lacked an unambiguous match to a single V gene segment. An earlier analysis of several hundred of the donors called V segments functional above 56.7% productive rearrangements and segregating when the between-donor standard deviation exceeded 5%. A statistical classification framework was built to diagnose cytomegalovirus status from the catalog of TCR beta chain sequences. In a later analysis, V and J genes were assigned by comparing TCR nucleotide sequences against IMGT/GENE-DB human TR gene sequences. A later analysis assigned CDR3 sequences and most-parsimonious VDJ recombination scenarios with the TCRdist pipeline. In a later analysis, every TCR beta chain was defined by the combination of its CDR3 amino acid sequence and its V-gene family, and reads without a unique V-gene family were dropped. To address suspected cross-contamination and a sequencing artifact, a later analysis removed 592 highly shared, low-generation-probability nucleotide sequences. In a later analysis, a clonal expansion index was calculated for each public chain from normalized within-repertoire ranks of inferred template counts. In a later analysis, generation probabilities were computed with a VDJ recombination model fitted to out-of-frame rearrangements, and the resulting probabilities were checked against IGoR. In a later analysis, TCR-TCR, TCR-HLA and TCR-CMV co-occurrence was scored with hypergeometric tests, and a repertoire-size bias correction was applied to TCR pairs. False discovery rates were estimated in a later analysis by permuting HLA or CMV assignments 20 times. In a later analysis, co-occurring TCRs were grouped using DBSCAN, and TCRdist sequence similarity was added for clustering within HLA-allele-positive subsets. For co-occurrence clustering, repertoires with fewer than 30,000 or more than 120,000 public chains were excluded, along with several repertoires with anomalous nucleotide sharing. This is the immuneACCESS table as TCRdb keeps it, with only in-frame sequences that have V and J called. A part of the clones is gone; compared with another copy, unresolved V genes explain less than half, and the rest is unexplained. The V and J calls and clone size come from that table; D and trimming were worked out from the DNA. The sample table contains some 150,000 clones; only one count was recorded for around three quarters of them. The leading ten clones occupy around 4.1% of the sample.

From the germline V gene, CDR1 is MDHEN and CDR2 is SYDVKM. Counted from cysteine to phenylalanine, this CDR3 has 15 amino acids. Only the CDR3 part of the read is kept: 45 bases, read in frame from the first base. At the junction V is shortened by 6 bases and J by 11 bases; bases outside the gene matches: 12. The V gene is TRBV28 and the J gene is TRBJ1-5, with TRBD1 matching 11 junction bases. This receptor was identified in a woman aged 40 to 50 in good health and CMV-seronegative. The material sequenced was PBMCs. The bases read TGTGCCAGCAGGGCTGGACAGGGGGCCACCATTTCCCAGCATTTT. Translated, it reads CASRAGQGATISQHF.